This T cell receptor (beta chain) comes out of a study of blood T cell repertoires in COVID-19. In the study overall: Samples came from the United States, Italy and Spain, spanning acute and convalescent COVID-19. T cells, B-cell-depleted T cells, or PBMCs provided the cDNA or gDNA that served as material.

Each participant's cohort was designated according to participant-reported clinical history. Source study methods: Cell counts per sample came from amplifying reference gene primers. Data came from immunoSEQ multiplex PCR; TCRdb stores just in-frame clones and leaves some out. From that table come the V and J calls and clone size; the DNA was used to work out D and trimming. The repertoire has 150,000 to 200,000 clones, approximately 83% of them found once; the top ten carry around 5%. Germline values: CDR1 MDHEN, CDR2 SYDVKM. The CDR3 runs 15 residues. V was cut by 10 bases and J by 1 base, with 19 bases left in between.

The rearrangement uses TRBV28 and TRBJ1-2, with D tentatively TRBD1 (5 bases). The source of this sequence is a man aged 70-80 years who had been exposed to COVID-19. Sequencing was performed on PBMCs or T cells enriched from blood (not recorded which). The CDR3 DNA is TGTGCCACCCAAGGGCAGGGTGGAAGTAACTATGGCTACACCTTC. It translates to CATQGQGGSNYGYTF.